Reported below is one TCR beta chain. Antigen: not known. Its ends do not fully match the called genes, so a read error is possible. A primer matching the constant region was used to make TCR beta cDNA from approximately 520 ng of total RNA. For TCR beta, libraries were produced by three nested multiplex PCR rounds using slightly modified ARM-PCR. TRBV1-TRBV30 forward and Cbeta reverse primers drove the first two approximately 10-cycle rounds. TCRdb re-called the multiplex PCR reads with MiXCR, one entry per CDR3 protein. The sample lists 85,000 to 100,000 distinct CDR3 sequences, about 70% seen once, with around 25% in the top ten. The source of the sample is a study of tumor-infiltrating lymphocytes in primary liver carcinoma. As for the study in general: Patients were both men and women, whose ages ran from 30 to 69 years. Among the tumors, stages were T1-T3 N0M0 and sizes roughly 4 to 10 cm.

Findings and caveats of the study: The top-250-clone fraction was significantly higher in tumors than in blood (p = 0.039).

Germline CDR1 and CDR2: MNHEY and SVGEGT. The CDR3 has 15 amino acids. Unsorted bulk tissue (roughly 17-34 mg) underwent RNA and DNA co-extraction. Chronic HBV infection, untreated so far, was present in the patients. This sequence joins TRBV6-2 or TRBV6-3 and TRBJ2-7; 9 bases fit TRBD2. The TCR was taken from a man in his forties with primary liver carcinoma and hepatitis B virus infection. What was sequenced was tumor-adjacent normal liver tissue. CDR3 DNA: TGTGCCAGCACCCAAGCTAGCGGGAATACCTATGAGCAGTACTTC. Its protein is CASTQASGNTYEQYF.